This T cell receptor (beta chain) was observed in a study of blood T cell repertoires in COVID-19. Whole-study context: The origin of the acute and convalescent COVID-19 samples was the United States, Italy and Spain.

Recruited during active infection, patients (from Seattle) were subsequently followed longitudinally. In the authors' methods: Amplification from reference gene primers served as the basis for estimated nucleated cell counts. TCRdb's copy holds only in-frame clones and misses some; the assay was immunoSEQ multiplex PCR. V and J calls and clone size are copied from that table; D and trimming were computed from the DNA. Of about 350,000 clones in the sample, roughly 90% were seen once. V shed 4 bases and J 3 bases; nucleotides not matched to a gene: 9. The length of the CDR3 is 17 residues. The germline V gene has CDR1 LNHDA and CDR2 SQIVND (reference sequence).

The receptor comes from a woman aged 55-69 years with COVID-19, enrolled during active disease. The rearrangement joins TRBV19 to TRBJ2-1, with 10 bases matching TRBD2. The specimen sequenced was peripheral blood. CDR3: CASSTPIAGGRYNEQFF. For the CDR3, the DNA is TGTGCCAGTAGTACGCCCATAGCGGGGGGACGCTACAATGAGCAGTTCTTC.